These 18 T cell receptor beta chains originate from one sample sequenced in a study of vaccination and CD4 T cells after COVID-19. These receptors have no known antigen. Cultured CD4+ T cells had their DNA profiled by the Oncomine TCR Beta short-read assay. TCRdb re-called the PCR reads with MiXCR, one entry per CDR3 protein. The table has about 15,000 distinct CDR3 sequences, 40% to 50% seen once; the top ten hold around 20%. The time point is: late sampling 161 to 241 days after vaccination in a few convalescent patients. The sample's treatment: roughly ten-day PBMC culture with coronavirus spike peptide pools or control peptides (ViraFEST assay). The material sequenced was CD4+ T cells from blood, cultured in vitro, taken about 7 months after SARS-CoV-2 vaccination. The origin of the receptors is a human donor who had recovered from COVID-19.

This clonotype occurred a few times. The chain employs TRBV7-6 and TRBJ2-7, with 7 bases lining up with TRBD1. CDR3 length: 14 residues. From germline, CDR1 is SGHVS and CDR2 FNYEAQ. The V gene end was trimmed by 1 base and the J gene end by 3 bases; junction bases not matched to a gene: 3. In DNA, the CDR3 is TGTGCCAGCAGCTTAGGACAGGGAATCTACGAGCAGTACTTC. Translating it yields CASSLGQGIYEQYF.

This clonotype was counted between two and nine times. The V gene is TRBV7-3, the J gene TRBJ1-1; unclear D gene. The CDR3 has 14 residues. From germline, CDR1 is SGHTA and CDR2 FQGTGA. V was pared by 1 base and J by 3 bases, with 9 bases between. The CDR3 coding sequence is TGTGCCAGCAGCTTAAGGGCTGGGGACACTGAAGCTTTCTTT. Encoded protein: CASSLRAGDTEAFF.

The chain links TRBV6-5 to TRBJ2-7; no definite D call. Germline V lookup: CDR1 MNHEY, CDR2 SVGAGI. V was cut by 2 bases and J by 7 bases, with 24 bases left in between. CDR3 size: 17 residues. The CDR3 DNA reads TGTGCCAGCAGTTACCAAAACCCTAGTCTAGGTTCTTGGGAGCAGTACTTC. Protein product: CASSYQNPSLGSWEQYF.

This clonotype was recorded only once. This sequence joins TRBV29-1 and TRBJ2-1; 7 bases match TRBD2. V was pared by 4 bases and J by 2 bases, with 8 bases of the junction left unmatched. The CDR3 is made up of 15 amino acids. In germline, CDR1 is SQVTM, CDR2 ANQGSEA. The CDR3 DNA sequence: TGCAGCGTTGCGCCAAGCGGGGCTACCTACAATGAGCAGTTCTTC. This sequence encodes CSVAPSGATYNEQFF.

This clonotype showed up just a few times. DNA for the CDR3: TGTGCCAGCAGCCTCCTACAAGAGACCCAGTACTTC. It specifies CASSLLQETQYF. The J gene is TRBJ2-5, the V gene TRBV2, with D unclear. Deletions cut 6 bases from V and 2 bases from J, with 7 bases between. The CDR3 extends over 12 amino acids. Germline CDR1 is SNHLY and CDR2 is FYNNEI.

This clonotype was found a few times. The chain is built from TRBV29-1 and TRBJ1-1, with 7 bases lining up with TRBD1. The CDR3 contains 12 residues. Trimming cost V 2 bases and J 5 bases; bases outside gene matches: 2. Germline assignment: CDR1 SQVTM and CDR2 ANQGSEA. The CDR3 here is CSVERGQTEAFF. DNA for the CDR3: TGCAGCGTTGAAAGGGGGCAAACTGAAGCTTTCTTT.

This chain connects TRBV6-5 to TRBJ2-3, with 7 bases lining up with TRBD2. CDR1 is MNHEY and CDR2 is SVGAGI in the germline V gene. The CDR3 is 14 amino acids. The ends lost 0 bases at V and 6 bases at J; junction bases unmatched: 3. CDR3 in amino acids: CASSYSAGEDTQYF. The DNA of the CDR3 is TGTGCCAGCAGTTACTCCGCGGGAGAGGATACGCAGTATTTT.

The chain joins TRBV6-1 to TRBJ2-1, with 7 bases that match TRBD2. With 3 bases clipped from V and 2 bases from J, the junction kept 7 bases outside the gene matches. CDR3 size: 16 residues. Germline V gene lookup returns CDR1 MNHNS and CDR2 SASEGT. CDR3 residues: CASSDISGLPYNEQFF. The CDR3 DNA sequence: TGTGCCAGCAGTGATATTAGCGGGTTGCCCTACAATGAGCAGTTCTTC.

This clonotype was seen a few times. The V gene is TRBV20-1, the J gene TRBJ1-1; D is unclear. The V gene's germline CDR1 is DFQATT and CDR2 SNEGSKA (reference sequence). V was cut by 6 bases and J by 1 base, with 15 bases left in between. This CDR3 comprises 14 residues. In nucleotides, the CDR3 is TGCAGTGCAGAAGAGATGTATACGAACACTGAAGCTTTCTTT. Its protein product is CSAEEMYTNTEAFF.

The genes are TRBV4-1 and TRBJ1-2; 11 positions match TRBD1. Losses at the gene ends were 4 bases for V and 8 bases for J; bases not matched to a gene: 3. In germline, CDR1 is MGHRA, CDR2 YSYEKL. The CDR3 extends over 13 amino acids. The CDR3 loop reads CASSLDRGHGYTF. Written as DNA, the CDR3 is TGCGCCAGCAGCCTGGACAGGGGGCACGGCTACACCTTC.

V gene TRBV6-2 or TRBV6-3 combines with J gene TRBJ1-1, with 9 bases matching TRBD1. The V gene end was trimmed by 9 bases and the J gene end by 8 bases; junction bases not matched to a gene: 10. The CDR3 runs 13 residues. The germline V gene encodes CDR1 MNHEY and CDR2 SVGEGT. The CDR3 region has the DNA TGTGCCAGGGACAGGGGAAAGGGACCCGAAGCTTTCTTT. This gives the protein CARDRGKGPEAFF.

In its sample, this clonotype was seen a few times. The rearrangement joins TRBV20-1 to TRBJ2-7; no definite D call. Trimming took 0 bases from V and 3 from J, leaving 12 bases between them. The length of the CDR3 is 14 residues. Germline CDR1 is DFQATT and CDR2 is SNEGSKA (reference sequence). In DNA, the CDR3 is TGCAGTGCTAGAGATTCTGTGACTTACTACGAGCAGTACTTC. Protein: CSARDSVTYYEQYF.

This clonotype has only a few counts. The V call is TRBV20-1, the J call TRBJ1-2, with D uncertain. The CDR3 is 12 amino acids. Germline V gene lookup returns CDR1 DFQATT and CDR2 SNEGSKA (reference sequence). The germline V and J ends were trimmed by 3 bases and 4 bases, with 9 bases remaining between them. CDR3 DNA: TGCAGTGCTAGTGGGCCTAGCTATGGCTACACCTTC. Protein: CSASGPSYGYTF.

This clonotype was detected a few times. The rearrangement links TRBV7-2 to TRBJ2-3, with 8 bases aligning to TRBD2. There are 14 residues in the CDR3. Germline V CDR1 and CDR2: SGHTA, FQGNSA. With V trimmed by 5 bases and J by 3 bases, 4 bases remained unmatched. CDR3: CASSVGRVTDTQYF. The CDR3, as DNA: TGTGCCAGCAGCGTCGGGAGGGTGACAGATACGCAGTATTTT.

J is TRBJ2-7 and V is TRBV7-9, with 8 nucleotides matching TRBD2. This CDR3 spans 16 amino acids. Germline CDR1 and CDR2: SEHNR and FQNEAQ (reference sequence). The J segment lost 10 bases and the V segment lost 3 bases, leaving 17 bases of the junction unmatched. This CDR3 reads CASSFSTSGPSTNQYF. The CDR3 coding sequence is TGTGCCAGCAGCTTCTCAACTAGCGGACCATCTACGAACCAGTACTTC.

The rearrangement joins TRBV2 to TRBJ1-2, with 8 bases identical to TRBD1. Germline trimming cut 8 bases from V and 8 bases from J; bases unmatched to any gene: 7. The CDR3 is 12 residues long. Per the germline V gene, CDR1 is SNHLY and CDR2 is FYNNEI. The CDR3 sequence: CASGQGRVGYTF. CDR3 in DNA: TGTGCCAGCGGACAGGGAAGAGTCGGCTACACCTTC.

The CDR3 region has the DNA TGTGCCAGCAGCTTATTTACAGATACGCAGTATTTT. Amino acids: CASSLFTDTQYF. The chain couples TRBV7-9 to TRBJ2-3; D gene unclear. V lost 2 bases and J lost 3, with 3 bases in between. Germline values: CDR1 SEHNR, CDR2 FQNEAQ (reference sequence). The CDR3 extends over 12 amino acids.

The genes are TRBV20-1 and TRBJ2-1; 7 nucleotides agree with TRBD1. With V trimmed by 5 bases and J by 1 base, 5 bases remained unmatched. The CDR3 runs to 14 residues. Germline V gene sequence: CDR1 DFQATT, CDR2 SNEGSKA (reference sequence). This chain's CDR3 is CSAGRDRSYNEQFF. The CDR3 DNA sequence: TGCAGTGCTGGAAGGGACAGATCCTACAATGAGCAGTTCTTC.